The sample holds a few counts of the clone carrying this T cell receptor beta chain. The source of the sample is a study of identical twins. The CDR3 consists of 15 residues. V lost 0 bases and J 0 bases, leaving 6 bases between the germline ends. Looked up from germline, CDR1 is SGHAT and CDR2 is FQNNGV. TCRdb fed the 5' RACE reads into MiXCR, producing one record per CDR3 protein. The data hold roughly 190,000 distinct CDR3 sequences, with less than 20% observed a single time. These sequences were also reported in another study, on T cells expressing NK-cell markers. That source notes: Alpha-beta TCR T cells were the sole sorting target in several experiments, owing to an anti-gamma-delta TCR antibody. For over five donors, the dominant NKG2C+ clonotypes made up roughly 1.0-7.0% of their CD8+ T cells.

This TCR was recovered from a woman between 18 and 29 years old in good health. V is TRBV11-2 and J is TRBJ2-1; D remains ambiguous. The sequenced material came from CD8+ T cells sorted from blood. For the CDR3, the DNA is TGTGCCAGCAGCTTAGACCCTAGCTCCTACAATGAGCAGTTCTTC. Translation: CASSLDPSSYNEQFF.